This T cell receptor (beta chain) emerged from a study of T cells in localized non-small cell lung cancer. Study findings and constraints: Elevated circulating T cell density in blood was associated with longer overall survival. The study found T cell clonality highest in uninvolved adjacent lung, above tumor. Heterogeneity stays possible, as sequencing covered only one tumor region. A median of about 50 clones ranked among the top 100 in tumor appeared in adjacent lung.

Points on this clone: Its antigen is as yet unknown.

Trimming removed 0 bases from V and 1 base from J; junction bases left unmatched: 2. Looked up from germline, CDR1 is MNHNY and CDR2 is SVGAGI (reference sequence). This CDR3 contains 16 residues. Using immunoSEQ multiplex PCR, the repertoire was profiled, and TCRdb retains in-frame clones only, with some absent. The table has under 55,000 clones, less than 85% seen once. This chain joins TRBV6-6 and TRBJ2-1; 8 bases line up with TRBD1. The sample was PBMCs, taken before any cancer treatment. The origin of this receptor is a woman aged 35 to 70 with stage II lung adenocarcinoma. In DNA, the CDR3 is TGTGCCAGCAGTTACTCGGACAGGGTATCCTACAATGAGCAGTTCTTC. Translation: CASSYSDRVSYNEQFF.